This passage covers 4 T cell receptor beta chains from one sample sequenced in a study of cytomegalovirus exposure and HLA in healthy donors. PCR employed 60 Vbeta and 13 Jbeta primers. Clones were sequenced by immunoSEQ multiplex PCR, and TCRdb holds only the in-frame ones, with some missing. The table lists about 190,000 clones, roughly 80% of them singletons, with approximately 6.3% in the top ten. Sequenced: PBMCs. These receptors all come from a man between 40 and 49 years old in good health and CMV-seropositive.

The J gene is TRBJ1-1, the V gene TRBV5-1; possibly TRBD1 for D (5 bases). Germline CDR1 reads SGHRS; CDR2 reads YFSETQ. The V end lost 2 bases, the J end lost 5 bases, and 13 bases lay between the germline ends. This CDR3 is 14 amino acids long. CDR3 sequence: CASSFRGGDTEAFF. DNA of the CDR3: TGCGCCAGCAGCTTTCGCGGGGGGGATACTGAAGCTTTCTTT.

This clone was seen only once. The V call is TRBV7-2, the J call TRBJ1-2; maybe TRBD1 (5 bases). Germline CDR1 is SGHTA and CDR2 is FQGNSA. Trimming shortened V by 5 bases and J by 3 bases, and 13 bases separated the two germline ends. This CDR3 comprises 14 residues. The CDR3 DNA sequence: TGTGCCAGCAGCCCCCCAGGGCTCTACTATGGCTACACCTTC. Encoded protein: CASSPPGLYYGYTF.

This clone has only one observation. This chain links TRBV27 with TRBJ2-7; 11 bases match TRBD2. Trimming took 6 bases from V and 6 from J; bases not matched to a gene: 1. Per the germline V gene, CDR1 is MNHEY and CDR2 is SMNVEV (reference sequence). There are 12 residues in the CDR3. The CDR3 sequence is CASSLAGGEQYF. The CDR3 bases are TGTGCCAGCAGCCTAGCGGGGGGCGAGCAGTACTTC.

Of note for this clone: One end of the junction does not line up with germline, which may come from a read error. V gene TRBV4-3 combines with J gene TRBJ2-2, with 10 nucleotides matching TRBD2. The CDR3 is 17 residues long. Germline lookup yields CDR1 LGHNA and CDR2 YSLEER. The CDR3 reads CASSQVPGLANTGELFF. In nucleotides, the CDR3 is TGCGCCAGCAGCCAGGTTCCGGGACTAGCGAATACCGGGGAGCTGTTTTTT.